A single sample is the source of the 29 T cell receptor beta chains below, sequenced in a study of T cell responses to AZD1222 COVID-19 vaccine. TCRdb keeps only in-frame clones here, not all; method: immunoSEQ multiplex PCR. The repertoire includes approximately 74,000 clones, roughly 80% of them detected once, and around 3% sits in the top ten. The source was peripheral blood, collected on day 0 of AZD1222 vaccination. Source of these receptors: an adult in good health.

This clone occurred a few times. The genes are TRBV7-9 and TRBJ1-1; tentatively, D is TRBD1 (6 bases). Germline CDR1 SEHNR, CDR2 FQNEAQ (reference sequence). This CDR3 contains 16 residues. V was pared by 5 bases and J by 3 bases, with 19 bases between. The CDR3 sequence is CASSAPRGGRDTEAFF. Written as DNA, the CDR3 is TGTGCCAGCAGCGCCCCCCGGGGGGGCAGGGACACTGAAGCTTTCTTT.

The genes are TRBV6-2 or TRBV6-3 and TRBJ2-7, with D perhaps TRBD1 or TRBD2 (5 bases each). CDR3 length: 13 residues. The V end lost 5 bases, the J end lost 5 bases, and 13 bases lay between the germline ends. CDR1 is MNHEY and CDR2 is SVGEGT in the germline V gene. In nucleotides, the CDR3 is TGTGCCAGCAGTAGATCCGGGGCGAACGAGCAGTACTTC. It encodes CASSRSGANEQYF.

This chain links TRBV6-4 with TRBJ2-3, with 13 bases aligning to TRBD2. The CDR3 contains 16 residues. With 6 bases clipped from V and 2 bases from J, the junction kept 5 bases outside the gene matches. The V gene's germline CDR1 is MRHNA and CDR2 SNTAGT. CDR3 sequence: CASSPTSGGATDTQYF. CDR3 DNA: TGTGCCAGCAGCCCAACTAGCGGGGGGGCCACAGATACGCAGTATTTT.

V and J are TRBV6-4 and TRBJ1-2, with D possibly being TRBD1 (5 bases). Trimming shortened V by 5 bases and J by 7 bases, and 11 bases separated the two germline ends. In germline, CDR1 is MRHNA, CDR2 SNTAGT. This CDR3 is built from 12 residues. For the CDR3, the DNA is TGTGCCAGCAGTCTCTCCCAGGGTGGCTACACCTTC. Residues: CASSLSQGGYTF.

This sequence joins TRBV5-1 and TRBJ1-2; D remains ambiguous. The CDR3 sequence is 12 residues long. Trimming removed 2 bases at V and 11 bases at J, with 13 bases between. Germline loops: CDR1 SGHRS, CDR2 YFSETQ. This CDR3 is CASSLERFGYTF. The CDR3, as DNA: TGCGCCAGCAGCTTAGAAAGGTTTGGGTACACCTTC.

The J gene is TRBJ2-7, the V gene TRBV29-1, with 7 bases fitting TRBD1. The germline V gene has CDR1 SQVTM and CDR2 ANQGSEA. The CDR3 contains 11 residues. J gave up 4 bases and V 5 bases, and 2 bases lay outside the gene matches. The CDR3 loop reads CSVRDSYEQYF. DNA for the CDR3: TGCAGCGTTAGGGACAGTTACGAGCAGTACTTC.

V gene TRBV7-9 combines with J gene TRBJ2-7; 14 bases are a match to TRBD2. The CDR3 totals 18 residues. CDR1 is SEHNR, CDR2 FQNEAQ, per germline (reference sequence). The V segment lost 4 bases and the J segment 0 bases; nucleotides outside the gene matches: 8. CDR3 loop: CASSWDRGTSGSSYEQYF. DNA of the CDR3: TGTGCCAGCAGCTGGGACCGAGGGACTAGCGGGAGCTCCTACGAGCAGTACTTC.

V and J are TRBV6-5 and TRBJ2-3, with D possibly called TRBD1 or TRBD2 (5 bases each). CDR1 is MNHEY, CDR2 SVGAGI, per germline. V lost 0 bases and J lost 2, with 12 bases in between. The CDR3 is made up of 16 amino acids. CDR3 nucleotide sequence: TGTGCCAGCAGTTACTCCCGGGGCCGGAACACAGATACGCAGTATTTT. As protein: CASSYSRGRNTDTQYF.

V gene TRBV18 combines with J gene TRBJ1-1; D is unclear. The CDR3 has 13 residues. V lost 4 bases to trimming and J lost 4 bases, with 10 bases between them. The germline CDR1 and CDR2 sequences are KGHSH and LQKENI. This CDR3 is CASSQSGGTEAFF. As DNA, the CDR3 is TGTGCCAGCTCACAGTCGGGCGGCACTGAAGCTTTCTTT.

V is TRBV6-5 and J is TRBJ2-6; D tentatively fits TRBD1 or TRBD2 (6 bases each). Germline CDR1 and CDR2: MNHEY and SVGAGI. Trimming removed 4 bases from V and 4 bases from J, with 14 bases in between. CDR3 length equals 16 residues. For the CDR3, the DNA is TGTGCCAGCAGTTCATCCGGGGGCTCCGGGGCCAACGTCCTGACTTTC. Amino acids: CASSSSGGSGANVLTF.

This clone was found a few times. This chain links TRBV18 with TRBJ1-1; unclear D gene. Germline loops: CDR1 KGHSH, CDR2 LQKENI. Trimming cost V 3 bases and J 1 base, with 21 bases left between them. This CDR3 is built from 18 residues. CDR3 sequence: CASSPGLRTLIPNTEAFF. The CDR3 DNA reads as TGTGCCAGCTCACCTGGTCTCCGGACCCTGATCCCGAACACTGAAGCTTTCTTT. Complete variable domain (other parts from reference TRBV18 and TRBJ1-1): NAGVMQNPRHLVRRRGQEARLRCSPMKGHSHVYWYRQLPEEGLKFMVYLQKENIIDESGMPKERFSAEFPKEGPSILRIQQVVRGDSAAYFCASSPGLRTLIPNTEAFFGQGTRLTVV.

The V gene is TRBV10-2, the J gene TRBJ2-7; 10 nucleotides match TRBD2. Germline trimming cut 4 bases from V and 8 bases from J; bases unmatched to any gene: 8. In germline, CDR1 is WSHSY, CDR2 SAAADI. The CDR3 contains 14 residues. CDR3: CASSAAGGNSQQYF. In nucleotides, the CDR3 is TGCGCCAGCAGTGCAGCGGGGGGGAACTCTCAGCAGTACTTC.

This sequence joins TRBV9 and TRBJ1-2; TRBD1 might be the D (6 bases). This CDR3 has 15 amino acids. V gave up 0 bases and J gave up 8 bases, with 17 bases separating them. The germline CDR1 and CDR2 sequences are SGDLS and YYNGEE. CDR3 protein: CASSVATGGRRGYTF. Written as DNA, the CDR3 is TGTGCCAGCAGCGTAGCCACGGGGGGCAGGCGAGGCTACACCTTC. Full variable domain (missing parts from reference TRBV9 and TRBJ1-2): DSGVTQTPKHLITATGQRVTLRCSPRSGDLSVYWYQQSLDQGLQFLIQYYNGEERAKGNILERFSAQQFPDLHSELNLSSLELGDSALYFCASSVATGGRRGYTFGSGTRLTVV.

This chain connects TRBV9 to TRBJ1-2, with D possibly TRBD1 on 6 matching bases. V was cut by 2 bases and J by 3 bases, with 11 bases left in between. The CDR3 contains 14 residues. Per germline, CDR1 SGDLS and CDR2 YYNGEE. The CDR3 sequence: CASSVGARDYGYTF. The CDR3 DNA is TGTGCCAGCAGCGTGGGGGCCAGGGACTATGGCTACACCTTC.

This clone occurred a few times. The chain links TRBV15 to TRBJ2-5; D gene uncertain. The CDR3 runs to 12 residues. Trimming shortened V by 0 bases and J by 6 bases, and 5 bases separated the two germline ends. CDR1 LNHNV and CDR2 YYDKDF come from the germline V gene (reference sequence). The CDR3 loop reads CATSRDAQTQYF. The CDR3 bases are TGTGCCACCAGCAGAGATGCCCAGACCCAGTACTTC.

This rearrangement joins TRBV12-3 or TRBV12-4 to TRBJ1-2; tentative D call: TRBD1 (5 bases). The CDR3 totals 13 residues. V was clipped by 6 bases and J by 7 bases, with 15 bases between them. The CDR3 loop is CASSGTGSGGYTF. DNA of the CDR3: TGTGCCAGCAGCGGGACCGGATCAGGTGGCTACACCTTC.

This rearrangement joins TRBV5-6 to TRBJ1-5, with D unclear. V was clipped by 4 bases and J by 5 bases, with 10 bases between them. The V gene's germline CDR1 is SGHDT and CDR2 YYEEEE. This CDR3 is built from 13 residues. The CDR3 DNA is TGTGCCAGCAGCCTCACCCCCCATCAGCCCCAGCATTTT. Translating it yields CASSLTPHQPQHF.

V is TRBV5-6 and J is TRBJ1-1; the D is unclear. Trimming left V 0 bases short and J 4 bases short, with 10 bases between. CDR1 and CDR2 (germline): SGHDT, YYEEEE. The CDR3 is 14 amino acids. The CDR3 is CASSLVGTGTEAFF. CDR3 nucleotide sequence: TGTGCCAGCAGCTTGGTCGGTACGGGCACTGAAGCTTTCTTT.

The gene calls are TRBV15 and TRBJ2-2; TRBD1 aligns across 9 bases. With 3 bases clipped from V and 4 bases from J, the junction kept 3 bases outside the gene matches. The CDR3 is 15 residues long. The germline V gene encodes CDR1 LNHNV and CDR2 YYDKDF (reference sequence). CDR3 in amino acids: CATSRDRGITGELFF. CDR3 nucleotide sequence: TGTGCCACCAGCAGGGACAGGGGAATCACCGGGGAGCTGTTTTTT.

This clone turned up a few times. The chain links TRBV9 to TRBJ2-5; 7 nucleotides line up with TRBD2. CDR3 length: 19 amino acids. From germline, CDR1 is SGDLS and CDR2 YYNGEE. With V trimmed by 3 bases and J by 5 bases, 22 bases remained unmatched. The CDR3 DNA is TGTGCCAGCAGCGCCTACCCTACGACTAGCCCGTCCCAAGCGGAGACCCAGTACTTC. This sequence encodes CASSAYPTTSPSQAETQYF.

The chain carries TRBV7-2 and TRBJ1-4; the D gene is possibly TRBD1 (6 bases). Germline V gene data show CDR1 as SGHTA and CDR2 as FQGNSA. The CDR3 contains 15 residues. V lost 1 base and J lost 9, with 15 bases in between. In DNA form, the CDR3 reads TGTGCCAGCAGCTTAGTCAGGGGCGAGGGGAAAAAACTGTTTTTT. It is translated as CASSLVRGEGKKLFF.

V is TRBV3-1 (or the pseudogene TRBV3-2) and J is TRBJ2-5; D is undetermined. Germline V lookup: CDR1 LGHDT, CDR2 YNNKEL (reference sequence). Trimming stripped 1 base from V and 5 bases from J, with 11 bases between. The CDR3 sequence is 14 residues long. CDR3 in amino acids: CASSQVPARETQYF. The CDR3 DNA sequence: TGTGCCAGCAGCCAAGTTCCGGCGAGGGAGACCCAGTACTTC.

The chain has TRBV18 and TRBJ2-7; TRBD1 is a possible D gene (5 bases). CDR1 KGHSH and CDR2 LQKENI come from the germline V gene. The CDR3 is 13 amino acids. V was shortened by 5 bases and J by 2 bases, with 10 bases between the two germline ends. The CDR3 DNA reads TGTGCCAGCTCAGGCAGGGCCACCTACGAGCAGTACTTC. It translates to CASSGRATYEQYF.

The chain carries TRBV3-1 (or the pseudogene TRBV3-2) and TRBJ2-1; 8 positions agree with TRBD1. The CDR3 runs to 16 residues. CDR1 LGHDT and CDR2 YNNKEL come from the germline V gene (reference sequence). The V gene end was trimmed by 1 base and the J gene end by 5 bases; junction bases not matched to a gene: 7. CDR3 DNA sequence: TGTGCCAGCAGCCAAGCGTTTGGGACAGGAAACAATGAGCAGTTCTTC. Protein sequence: CASSQAFGTGNNEQFF.

The chain employs TRBV5-4 and TRBJ1-6; D remains ambiguous. There are 12 residues in the CDR3. V lost 4 bases to trimming and J lost 10 bases, with 9 bases between them. The germline gives CDR1 SGHNT, CDR2 YYREEE (reference sequence). The CDR3 bases are TGTGCCAGCAGCCTGACTGGATCACCCCTCCACTTT. It translates to CASSLTGSPLHF.

The V and J genes are TRBV9 and TRBJ2-7; D may correspond to TRBD1 or TRBD2 (5 bases each). The CDR3 totals 13 residues. V gave up 1 base and J gave up 6 bases, with 11 bases separating them. Germline CDR1 SGDLS, CDR2 YYNGEE. DNA for the CDR3: TGTGCCAGCAGCGTAAGTGGGGACGGCGAGCAGTACTTC. Residues: CASSVSGDGEQYF.

The chain has TRBV7-2 and TRBJ1-5; 12 positions agree with TRBD1. CDR1 SGHTA and CDR2 FQGNSA come from the germline V gene. The CDR3 has 16 amino acids. With V trimmed by 2 bases and J by 5 bases, 4 bases remained unmatched. The CDR3 reads CASSLMGQGADQPQHF. The CDR3 DNA sequence: TGTGCCAGCAGCTTAATGGGACAGGGGGCTGATCAGCCCCAGCATTTT.

This chain joins TRBV7-2 and TRBJ2-3; 14 bases line up with TRBD2. Germline CDR1 SGHTA, CDR2 FQGNSA. V was clipped by 2 bases and J by 7 bases; unmatched bases: 5. The CDR3 runs to 16 residues. The CDR3 region is CASSLRLAGGLNTQYF. CDR3 DNA sequence: TGTGCCAGCAGCTTAAGACTAGCGGGAGGGCTAAATACGCAGTATTTT.

V and J are TRBV28 and TRBJ1-2, with a weak D call TRBD1 (6 bases). The CDR3 totals 13 residues. V shed 6 bases and J shed 5 bases, with 13 bases lying between them. Germline loops: CDR1 MDHEN, CDR2 SYDVKM. Written as DNA, the CDR3 is TGTGCCAGCAGCGGGGGCCTGGGATATGGCTACACCTTC. This sequence encodes CASSGGLGYGYTF.